This entry lists 5 T cell receptor beta chains sequenced from one sample in a study of control samples from healthy donors and cancer patients. Some clones are missing from TCRdb's copy, which holds only in-frame ones; the method was immunoSEQ multiplex PCR. The table includes about 39,000 clones, approximately 82% detected once. The sample comprised PBMCs. The receptors were gathered from a woman aged 60-75 years with lung cancer.

This chain joins TRBV10-2 and TRBJ1-5; D gene uncertain. The CDR3 consists of 14 residues. V was clipped by 4 bases and J by 3 bases, with 10 bases between them. Germline V CDR1 and CDR2: WSHSY, SAAADI. CDR3 loop: CASSGSKFNQPQHF. The CDR3 nucleotides are TGCGCCAGCAGTGGGTCGAAGTTCAATCAGCCCCAGCATTTT.

This clone was picked up one time. The rearrangement joins TRBV18 to TRBJ1-1; TRBD1 aligns across 8 bases. J lost 1 base, V lost 6 bases, and 4 bases had no gene match. This CDR3 region has 14 residues. CDR1 and CDR2 from the germline V gene are KGHSH and LQKENI. The CDR3, as DNA: TGTGCCAGCTCTGGACAGGGAGGGAACACTGAAGCTTTCTTT. This gives the protein CASSGQGGNTEAFF.

The chain recombines TRBV19 with TRBJ1-6; D is ambiguous. Germline V lookup: CDR1 LNHDA, CDR2 SQIVND (reference sequence). This CDR3 comprises 15 residues. Trimming stripped 10 bases from V and 7 bases from J, with 20 bases between. In DNA form, the CDR3 reads TGTGCCACCAGTAGTATGGGAGGGCAGAATTCACCCCTCCACTTT. This codes for CATSSMGGQNSPLHF.

The genes are TRBV7-2 and TRBJ1-2; TRBD1 matches 7 bases. Germline V gene sequence: CDR1 SGHTA, CDR2 FQGNSA. Unmatched junction bases numbered 7, after V lost 4 bases and J lost 8 bases. The length of the CDR3 is 13 residues. CDR3 nucleotides: TGTGCCAGCAGCTACGACAGGGTTAGGGGCTACACCTTC. Amino acids: CASSYDRVRGYTF.

The genes are TRBV7-6 and TRBJ2-7; no clear D gene. V shed 1 base and J shed 7 bases, with 8 bases lying between them. Germline values: CDR1 SGHVS, CDR2 FNYEAQ. The CDR3 is 12 amino acids. CDR3 protein: CASSLGPEEQYF. CDR3 nucleotides: TGTGCCAGCAGCTTAGGTCCGGAGGAGCAGTACTTC.